This T cell receptor (beta chain) was captured in a study of blood T cells in healthy people across ages (dated by TCRdb to 2015 to 2017). In the study overall: In model experiments, roughly one uniquely barcoded TCR beta cDNA molecule per two T cells was captured by template switching. The study analyzed two additional independent replicas of 1 million unique cDNA reads from the same blood draw for two donors, one aged 18 to 30 and one aged 80 or older. Donors were grouped into four age groups: young (average roughly 15 years), middle-aged (roughly 38), aged (around 60) and long-lived (approximately 78). To avoid experimental bias, donors of different ages were spread randomly across the sequencing lanes. Using deep sequencing normalized with unique cDNA molecular identifiers, the study measured how TCR beta repertoire diversity changes with age.

Here is what the overall study found, with its caveats: Observed TCR beta diversity per million T cells fell roughly linearly with age, and a significant reduction was already apparent by age around 40. Because donor CMV infection status was unknown, age-related changes in expanded clonotypes were potentially confounded. Conclusive comparison of naive and antigen-experienced compartments was prevented by the profiling of bulk unsorted PBMCs. Estimates of total diversity from one million sequenced T cells were regarded as lower bounds and underestimates. A strong correlation was found between observed TCR beta diversity and the percentage of naive T cells measured by flow cytometry. The long-lived group showed more naive CD4+ T cells, fewer expanded clones and increased TCR diversity than the aged group, suggesting age selection.

The library was obtained by 5' RACE. Sequenced on an Illumina HiSeq 2500. A second PCR of about 6 to 11 cycles was run with a J-beta primer mix and a sample-barcoded 5' primer. A template-switch 5' adaptor carrying 12 random nucleotides introduced a unique molecular identifier onto each TCR beta cDNA molecule. Each sample yielded at least 2.5 million CDR3-containing paired-end reads. All of the RNA was converted into first-strand cDNA using the Mint cDNA synthesis kit, with a TRBC-specific oligonucleotide serving as the primer. Following uracil-DNA glycosylase treatment, all cDNA underwent a first 18-cycle PCR with the universal primers M1SS and BC2_uni_R. Under the source paper's analysis protocol: Each sample was normalized by randomly selecting 1 million high-quality reads, each carrying a distinct molecular identifier. Instead of being binned into consensus sequences, reads with shared molecular identifiers were discarded. MiTCR, run with a Q25 quality threshold and the strictest error-elimination algorithm, handled CDR3 identification, clonotype clustering and error correction. A nonparametric unseen species model with Euler transformation was used to estimate lower-bound total TCR beta diversity. TCRdb itself trimmed the public reads at Q25 with fastp, ran MiXCR and retained productive beta chains. CDR3 protein duplicates are merged, each entry listing the most common genes and DNA. These V and J calls are TCRdb output, not the study's own analysis. The sample table records roughly 1,300,000 distinct CDR3 sequences; 59% of these occur just once. The leading ten clones occupy 6.5% to 8% of the sample.

Looking up the germline V gene (reference sequence) yields CDR1 PRHDT and CDR2 FYEKMQ. V and J are truncated by 1 base and 1 base respectively, leaving an intervening sequence of 7 bases. Measured from the cysteine to the phenylalanine, the CDR3 is 14 residues long. The retained sequence is limited to the CDR3, 42 bases, with the frame set at the first base. The approximately 41 donors, aged 6 to 90 years, were systemically healthy Caucasian individuals from Russia. Each donor gave 8 to 10 milliliters of peripheral blood, drawn into EDTA-treated Vacutainer tubes. Ficoll-Paque density-gradient centrifugation was used to isolate PBMCs, with at least 6.5 million obtained per sample. Total RNA was extracted from PBMCs with Trizol reagent, with at least 6 micrograms obtained per sample. For every donor, an aliquot of PBMCs went through flow cytometry to measure the percentages of naive CD45RAhigh/CD27high T cells.

Comment on this clonotype: Its antigen is not yet known. The input lacks base qualities; no much larger clone sits a single base away.

Sequences were obtained from blood. Here the chain combines TRBV13 and TRBJ1-1; the D gene is perhaps TRBD1, on 5 matching bases. This receptor was taken from a man between 18 and 35 years old in good health. The sequenced DNA: TGTGCCAGCAGCTTAGTACAGGCGAACACTGAAGCTTTCTTT. Its translation reads: CASSLVQANTEAFF.